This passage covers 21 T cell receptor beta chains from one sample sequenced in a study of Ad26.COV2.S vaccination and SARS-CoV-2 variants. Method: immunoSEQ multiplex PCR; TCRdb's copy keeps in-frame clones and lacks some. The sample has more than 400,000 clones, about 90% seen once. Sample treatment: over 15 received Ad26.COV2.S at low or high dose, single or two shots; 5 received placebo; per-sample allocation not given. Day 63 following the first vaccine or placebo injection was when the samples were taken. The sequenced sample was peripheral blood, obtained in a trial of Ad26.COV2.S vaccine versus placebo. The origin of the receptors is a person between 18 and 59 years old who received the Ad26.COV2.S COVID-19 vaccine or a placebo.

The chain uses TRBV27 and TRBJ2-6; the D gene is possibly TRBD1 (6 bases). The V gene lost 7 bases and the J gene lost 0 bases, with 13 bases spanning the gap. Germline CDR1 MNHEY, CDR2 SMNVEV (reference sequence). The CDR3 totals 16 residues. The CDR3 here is CASTPGHSSGANVLTF. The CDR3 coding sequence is TGTGCCAGCACTCCGGGACACTCCTCTGGGGCCAACGTCCTGACTTTC. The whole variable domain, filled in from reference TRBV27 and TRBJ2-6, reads EAQVTQNPRYLITVTGKKLTVTCSQNMNHEYMSWYRQDPGLGLRQIYYSMNVEVTDKGDVPEGYKVSRKEKRNFPLILESPSPNQTSLYFCASTPGHSSGANVLTFGAGSRLTVL.

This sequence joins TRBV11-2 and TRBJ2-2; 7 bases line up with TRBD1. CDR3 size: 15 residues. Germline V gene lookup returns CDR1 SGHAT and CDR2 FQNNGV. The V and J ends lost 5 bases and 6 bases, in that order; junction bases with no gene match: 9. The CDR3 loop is CASSDRQGIAGELFF. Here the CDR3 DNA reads TGTGCCAGCAGCGACCGACAGGGTATCGCCGGGGAGCTGTTTTTT.

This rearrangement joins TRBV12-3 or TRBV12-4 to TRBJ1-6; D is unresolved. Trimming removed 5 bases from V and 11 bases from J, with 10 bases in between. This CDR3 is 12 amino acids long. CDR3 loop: CASSPGGPPLHF. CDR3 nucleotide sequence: TGTGCCAGCAGTCCAGGTGGGCCACCCCTCCACTTT.

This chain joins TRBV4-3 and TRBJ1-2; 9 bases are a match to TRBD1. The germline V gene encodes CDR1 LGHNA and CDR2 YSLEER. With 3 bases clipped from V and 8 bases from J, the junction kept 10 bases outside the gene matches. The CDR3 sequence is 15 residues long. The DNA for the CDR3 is TGCGCCAGCAGCCACGACGACAGGGGGTTTAACGGCTACACCTTC. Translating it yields CASSHDDRGFNGYTF.

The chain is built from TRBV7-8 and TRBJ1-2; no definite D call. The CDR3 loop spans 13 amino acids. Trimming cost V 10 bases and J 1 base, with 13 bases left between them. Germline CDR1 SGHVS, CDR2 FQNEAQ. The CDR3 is CAIPMDGNYGYTF. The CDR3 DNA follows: TGTGCCATTCCGATGGACGGTAACTATGGCTACACCTTC. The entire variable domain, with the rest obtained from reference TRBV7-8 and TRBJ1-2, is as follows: GAGVSQSPRYKVAKRGQDVALRCDPISGHVSLFWYQQALGQGPEFLTYFQNEAQLDKSGLPSDRFFAERPEGSVSTLKIQRTQQEDSAVYLCAIPMDGNYGYTFGSGTRLTVV.

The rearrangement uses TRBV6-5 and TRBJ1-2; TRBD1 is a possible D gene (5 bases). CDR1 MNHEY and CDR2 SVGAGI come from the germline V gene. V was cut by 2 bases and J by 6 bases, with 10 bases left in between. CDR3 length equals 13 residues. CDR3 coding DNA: TGTGCCAGCAGTTACGGCCAGGGTGATGGCTACACCTTC. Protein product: CASSYGQGDGYTF.

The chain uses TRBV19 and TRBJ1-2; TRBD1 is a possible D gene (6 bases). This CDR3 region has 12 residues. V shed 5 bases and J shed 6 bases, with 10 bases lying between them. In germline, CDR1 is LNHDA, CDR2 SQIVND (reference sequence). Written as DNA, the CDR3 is TGTGCCAGTAGTCTCCGGACAGATGGCTACACCTTC. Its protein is CASSLRTDGYTF. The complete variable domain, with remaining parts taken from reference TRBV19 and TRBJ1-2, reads DGGITQSPKYLFRKEGQNVTLSCEQNLNHDAMYWYRQDPGQGLRLIYYSQIVNDFQKGDIAEGYSVSREKKESFPLTVTSAQKNPTAFYLCASSLRTDGYTFGSGTRLTVV.

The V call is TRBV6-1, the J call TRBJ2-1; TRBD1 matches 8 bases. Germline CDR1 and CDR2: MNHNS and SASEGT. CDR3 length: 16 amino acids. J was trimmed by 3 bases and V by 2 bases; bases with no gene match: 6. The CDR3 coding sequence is TGTGCCAGCAGTGAACCCAGGGGGCATTTCTACAATGAGCAGTTCTTC. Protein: CASSEPRGHFYNEQFF.

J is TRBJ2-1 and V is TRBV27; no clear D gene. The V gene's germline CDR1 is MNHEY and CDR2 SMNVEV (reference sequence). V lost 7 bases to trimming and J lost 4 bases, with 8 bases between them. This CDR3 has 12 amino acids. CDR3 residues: CASTTPYNEQFF. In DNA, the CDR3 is TGTGCCAGCACGACACCATACAATGAGCAGTTCTTC.

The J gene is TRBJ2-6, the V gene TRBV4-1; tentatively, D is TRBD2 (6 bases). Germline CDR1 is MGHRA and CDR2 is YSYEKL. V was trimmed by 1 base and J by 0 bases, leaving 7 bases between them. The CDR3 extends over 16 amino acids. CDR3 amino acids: CASSQVRDSGANVLTF. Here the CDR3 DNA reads TGCGCCAGCAGCCAAGTGCGGGACTCTGGGGCCAACGTCCTGACTTTC.

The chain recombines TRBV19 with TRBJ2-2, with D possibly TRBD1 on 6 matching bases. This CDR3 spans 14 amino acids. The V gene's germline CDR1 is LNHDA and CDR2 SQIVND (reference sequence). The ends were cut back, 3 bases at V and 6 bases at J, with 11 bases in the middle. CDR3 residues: CASSMPTGPGELFF. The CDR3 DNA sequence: TGTGCCAGTAGTATGCCGACAGGACCCGGGGAGCTGTTTTTT.

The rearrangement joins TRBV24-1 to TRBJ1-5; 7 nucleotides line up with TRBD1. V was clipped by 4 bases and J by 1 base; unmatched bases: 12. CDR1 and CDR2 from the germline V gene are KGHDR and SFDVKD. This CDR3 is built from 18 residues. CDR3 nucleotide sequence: TGTGCCACCAGTGACTCCCTGGGGACAGAGCCCAGCAATCAGCCCCAGCATTTT. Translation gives CATSDSLGTEPSNQPQHF.

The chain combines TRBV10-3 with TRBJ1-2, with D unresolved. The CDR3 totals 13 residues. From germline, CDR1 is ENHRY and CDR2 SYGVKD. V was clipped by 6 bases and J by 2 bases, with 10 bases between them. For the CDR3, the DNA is TGTGCCATCAGGGAGACAAGCAACTATGGCTACACCTTC. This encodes CAIRETSNYGYTF.

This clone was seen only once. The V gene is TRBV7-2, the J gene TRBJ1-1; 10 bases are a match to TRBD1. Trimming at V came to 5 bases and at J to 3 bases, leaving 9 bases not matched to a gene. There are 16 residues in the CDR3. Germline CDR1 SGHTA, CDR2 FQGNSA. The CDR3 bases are TGTGCCAGCAGCCACGGGGGACAGGGGTTTTACACTGAAGCTTTCTTT. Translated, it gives CASSHGGQGFYTEAFF. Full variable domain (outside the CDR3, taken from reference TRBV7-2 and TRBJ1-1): GAGVSQSPSNKVTEKGKDVELRCDPISGHTALYWYRQSLGQGLEFLIYFQGNSAPDKSGLPSDRFSAERTGGSVSTLTIQRTQQEDSAVYLCASSHGGQGFYTEAFFGQGTRLTVV.

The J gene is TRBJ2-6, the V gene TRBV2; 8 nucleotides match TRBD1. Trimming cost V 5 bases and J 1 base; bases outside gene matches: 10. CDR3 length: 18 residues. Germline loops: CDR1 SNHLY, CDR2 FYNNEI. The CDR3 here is CASSPGQGKRSGANVLTF. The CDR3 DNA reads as TGTGCCAGCAGTCCCGGACAGGGAAAACGGTCTGGGGCCAACGTCCTGACTTTC.

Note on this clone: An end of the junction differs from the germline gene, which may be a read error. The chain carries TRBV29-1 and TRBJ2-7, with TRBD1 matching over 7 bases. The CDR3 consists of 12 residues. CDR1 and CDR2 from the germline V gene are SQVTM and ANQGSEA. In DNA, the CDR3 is TGCAGTGTTGAGGGGGCAGGGAGCGAGCAGTACTTC. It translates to CSVEGAGSEQYF.

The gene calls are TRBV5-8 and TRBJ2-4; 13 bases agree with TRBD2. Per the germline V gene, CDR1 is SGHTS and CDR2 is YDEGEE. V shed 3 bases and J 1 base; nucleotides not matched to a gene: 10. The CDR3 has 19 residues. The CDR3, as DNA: TGTGCCAGCAGCTCCTTACTAGCGGGGGGGCTCCGGGCCAAAAACATTCAGTACTTC. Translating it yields CASSSLLAGGLRAKNIQYF. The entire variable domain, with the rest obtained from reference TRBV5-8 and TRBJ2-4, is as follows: EAGVTQSPTHLIKTRGQQATLRCSPISGHTSVYWYQQALGLGLQFLLWYDEGEERNRGNFPPRFSGRQFPNYSSELNVNALELEDSALYLCASSSLLAGGLRAKNIQYFGAGTRLSVL.

The CDR3 bases are TGTGCCAGCAGTTCGTCGGTCCGGGGGCATGTAACCAAAAACATTCAGTACTTC. Translated: CASSSSVRGHVTKNIQYF. The chain combines TRBV6-2 or TRBV6-3 with TRBJ2-4, with D perhaps TRBD1 or TRBD2 (6 bases each). CDR1 is MNHEY, CDR2 SVGEGT, per germline. This CDR3 is 18 amino acids long. Trimming removed 4 bases at V and 2 bases at J, with 21 bases between.

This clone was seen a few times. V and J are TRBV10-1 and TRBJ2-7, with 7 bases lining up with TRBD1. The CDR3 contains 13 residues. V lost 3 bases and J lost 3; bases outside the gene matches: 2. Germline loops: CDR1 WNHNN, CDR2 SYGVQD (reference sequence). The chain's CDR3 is CASSDGDSYEQYF. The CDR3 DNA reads TGCGCCAGCAGTGATGGGGACAGCTACGAGCAGTACTTC.

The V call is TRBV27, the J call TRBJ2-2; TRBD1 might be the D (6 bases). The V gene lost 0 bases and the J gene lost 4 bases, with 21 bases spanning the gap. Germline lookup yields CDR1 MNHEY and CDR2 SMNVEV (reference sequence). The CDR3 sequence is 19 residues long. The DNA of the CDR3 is TGTGCCAGCAGTTTATCTGACTCCCGATCCGGGACATCCACCGGGGAGCTGTTTTTT. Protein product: CASSLSDSRSGTSTGELFF.

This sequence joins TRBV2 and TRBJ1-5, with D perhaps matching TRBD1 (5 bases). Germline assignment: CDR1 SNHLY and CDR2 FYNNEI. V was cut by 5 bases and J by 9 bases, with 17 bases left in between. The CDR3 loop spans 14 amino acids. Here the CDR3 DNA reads TGTGCCAGCAGTAGAATTGGGGCTGGGACGCCCCAGCATTTT. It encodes CASSRIGAGTPQHF.